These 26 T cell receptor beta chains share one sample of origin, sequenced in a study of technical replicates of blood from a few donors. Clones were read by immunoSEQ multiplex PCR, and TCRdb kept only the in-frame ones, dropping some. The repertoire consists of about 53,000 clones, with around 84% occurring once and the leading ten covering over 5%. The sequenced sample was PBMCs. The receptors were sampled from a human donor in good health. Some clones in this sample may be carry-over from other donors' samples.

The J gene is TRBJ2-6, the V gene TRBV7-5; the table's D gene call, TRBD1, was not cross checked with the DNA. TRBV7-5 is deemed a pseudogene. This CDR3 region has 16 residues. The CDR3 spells CARIAIRQSRANVLTF. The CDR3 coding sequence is TGTGCCAGAATCGCGATTAGACAAAGTCGGGCCAACGTCCTGACTTTC.

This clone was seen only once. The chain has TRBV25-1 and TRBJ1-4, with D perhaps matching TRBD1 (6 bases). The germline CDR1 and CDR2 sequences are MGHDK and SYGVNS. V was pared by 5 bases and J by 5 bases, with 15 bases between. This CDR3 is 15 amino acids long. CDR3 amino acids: CASSISRGVNEKLFF. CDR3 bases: TGTGCCAGCAGTATTTCCAGGGGCGTAAATGAAAAACTGTTTTTT.

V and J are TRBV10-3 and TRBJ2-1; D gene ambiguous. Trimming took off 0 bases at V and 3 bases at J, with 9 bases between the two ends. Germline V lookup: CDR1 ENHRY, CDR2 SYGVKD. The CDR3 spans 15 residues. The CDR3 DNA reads TGTGCCATCAGTGAGTCAAGTCCGCGCTACAATGAGCAGTTCTTC. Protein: CAISESSPRYNEQFF.

CDR3 nucleotide sequence: TGTGCCAGCAGCCAGGGACTAGCGGCACCCTACGAGCAGTACTTC. This gives the protein CASSQGLAAPYEQYF. The chain combines TRBV4-2 with TRBJ2-7, with 11 bases lining up with TRBD2. CDR3 length equals 15 residues. The trim removed 3 bases at V and 2 bases at J, leaving 3 bases unmatched. The germline CDR1 and CDR2 sequences are LGHNA and YNFKEQ.

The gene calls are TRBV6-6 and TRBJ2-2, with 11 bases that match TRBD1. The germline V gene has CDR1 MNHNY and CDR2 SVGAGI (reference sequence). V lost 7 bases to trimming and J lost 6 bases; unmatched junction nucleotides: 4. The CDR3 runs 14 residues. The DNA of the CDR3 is TGTGCCAGCACCGGACAGGGGGCAGCCGGGGAGCTGTTTTTT. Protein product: CASTGQGAAGELFF.

As DNA, the CDR3 is TGCAGTGCTCGGACTAACATTGAGCAGTTCTTC. Amino acid sequence: CSARTNIEQFF. The V and J genes are TRBV20-1 and TRBJ2-1; TRBD2 might be the D (6 bases). From germline, CDR1 is DFQATT and CDR2 SNEGSKA (reference sequence). V lost 5 bases to trimming and J lost 9 bases, with 11 bases between them. The CDR3 spans 11 residues.

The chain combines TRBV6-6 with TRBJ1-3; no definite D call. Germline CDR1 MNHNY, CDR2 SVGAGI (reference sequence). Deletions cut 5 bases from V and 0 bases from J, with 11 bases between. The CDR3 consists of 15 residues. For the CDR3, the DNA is TGTGCCAGCAGTGGCGAGGAGCGCTCTGGAAACACCATATATTTT. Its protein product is CASSGEERSGNTIYF.

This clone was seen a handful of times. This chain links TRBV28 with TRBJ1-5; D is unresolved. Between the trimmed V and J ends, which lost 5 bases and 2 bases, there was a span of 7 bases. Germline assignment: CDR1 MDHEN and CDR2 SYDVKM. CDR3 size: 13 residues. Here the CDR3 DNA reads TGTGCCAGCAGTGAGGTTGGCAATCAGCCCCAGCATTTT. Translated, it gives CASSEVGNQPQHF.

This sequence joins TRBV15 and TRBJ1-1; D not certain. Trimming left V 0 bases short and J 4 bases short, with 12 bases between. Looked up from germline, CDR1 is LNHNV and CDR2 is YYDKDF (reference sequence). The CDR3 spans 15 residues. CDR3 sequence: CATSRETGLGTEAFF. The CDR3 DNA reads TGTGCCACCAGCAGAGAAACGGGGTTGGGCACTGAAGCTTTCTTT.

CDR3 protein: CASSHHYGGAEAFF. The CDR3 DNA follows: TGCGCCAGCAGCCATCACTATGGGGGGGCTGAAGCTTTCTTT. The chain combines TRBV4-1 with TRBJ1-1; tentatively, D is TRBD1 (5 bases). CDR1 is MGHRA, CDR2 YSYEKL, per germline. V was clipped by 3 bases and J by 6 bases, with 14 bases between them. The CDR3 spans 14 residues.

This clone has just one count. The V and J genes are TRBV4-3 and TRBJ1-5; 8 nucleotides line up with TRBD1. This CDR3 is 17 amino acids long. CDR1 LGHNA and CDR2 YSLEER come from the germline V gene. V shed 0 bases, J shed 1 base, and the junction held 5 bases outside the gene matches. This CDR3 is CASSQDLTGVSNQPQHF. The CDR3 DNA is TGCGCCAGCAGCCAAGATTTGACAGGGGTAAGCAATCAGCCCCAGCATTTT.

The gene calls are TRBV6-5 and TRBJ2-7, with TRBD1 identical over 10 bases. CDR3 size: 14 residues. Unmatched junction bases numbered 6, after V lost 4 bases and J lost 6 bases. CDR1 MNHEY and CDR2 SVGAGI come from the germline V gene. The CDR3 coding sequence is TGTGCCAGCAGTTCCGGGACAGGGGTCTCCGAGCAGTACTTC. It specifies CASSSGTGVSEQYF.

The CDR3 reads CAWSVGSGSYEQYF. CDR3 nucleotides: TGTGCCTGGAGTGTAGGTAGCGGGAGCTACGAGCAGTACTTC. V and J are TRBV30 and TRBJ2-7; 9 bases fit TRBD2. The CDR3 is 14 residues long. Germline V gene lookup returns CDR1 GTSNPN and CDR2 SVGIG (reference sequence). V was pared by 0 bases and J by 3 bases, with 3 bases of the junction left unmatched.

The CDR3, as DNA: TGTGCCAGCAGTTACTTCTCCGCGGCGGCTGGCTACACCTTC. Amino acid sequence: CASSYFSAAAGYTF. V gene TRBV6-5 combines with J gene TRBJ1-2; D gene ambiguous. Trimming shortened V by 1 base and J by 7 bases, and 13 bases separated the two germline ends. CDR1 is MNHEY and CDR2 is SVGAGI in the germline V gene. CDR3 length equals 14 residues.

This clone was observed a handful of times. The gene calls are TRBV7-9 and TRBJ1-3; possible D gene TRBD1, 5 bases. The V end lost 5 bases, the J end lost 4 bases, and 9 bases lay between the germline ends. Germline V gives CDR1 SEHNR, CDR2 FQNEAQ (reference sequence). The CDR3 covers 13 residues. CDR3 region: CASSQGGGNTIYF. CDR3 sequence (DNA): TGTGCCAGCAGCCAGGGCGGAGGAAACACCATATATTTT.

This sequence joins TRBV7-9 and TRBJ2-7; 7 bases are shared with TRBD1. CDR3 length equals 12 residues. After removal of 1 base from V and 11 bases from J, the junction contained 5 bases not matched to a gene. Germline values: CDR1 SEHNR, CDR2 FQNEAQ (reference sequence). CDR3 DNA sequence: TGTGCCAGCAGCTTAGAAGACAGGGCAAAGTACTTC. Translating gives CASSLEDRAKYF.

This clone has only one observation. DNA for the CDR3: TGTGCCAGCAGACTCGGGAATTTTTACGAGCAGTACTTC. It specifies CASRLGNFYEQYF. The gene calls are TRBV6-6 and TRBJ2-7, with D possibly being TRBD2 (5 bases). The CDR3 length is 13 residues. Trimming left V 6 bases short and J 4 bases short, with 13 bases between. CDR1 and CDR2 from the germline V gene are MNHNY and SVGAGI (reference sequence).

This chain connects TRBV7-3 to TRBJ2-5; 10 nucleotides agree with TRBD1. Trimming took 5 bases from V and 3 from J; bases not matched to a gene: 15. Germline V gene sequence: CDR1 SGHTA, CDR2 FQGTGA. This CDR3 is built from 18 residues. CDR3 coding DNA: TGTGCCAGCAGCCTCCCAGCACCGGGACAGGGGTCAAAAGAGACCCAGTACTTC. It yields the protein CASSLPAPGQGSKETQYF.

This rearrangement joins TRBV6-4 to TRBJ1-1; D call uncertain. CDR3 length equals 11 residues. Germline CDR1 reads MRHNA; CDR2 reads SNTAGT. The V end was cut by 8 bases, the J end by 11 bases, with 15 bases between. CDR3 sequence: CASLPNGRAFF. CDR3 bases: TGTGCCAGCCTCCCGAATGGTCGGGCTTTCTTT.

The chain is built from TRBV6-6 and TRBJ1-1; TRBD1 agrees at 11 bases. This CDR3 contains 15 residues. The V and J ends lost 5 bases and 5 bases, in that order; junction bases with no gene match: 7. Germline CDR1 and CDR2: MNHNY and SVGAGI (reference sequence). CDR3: CASSEGQGGRTEAFF. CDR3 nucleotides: TGTGCCAGCAGTGAGGGACAGGGGGGAAGGACTGAAGCTTTCTTT.

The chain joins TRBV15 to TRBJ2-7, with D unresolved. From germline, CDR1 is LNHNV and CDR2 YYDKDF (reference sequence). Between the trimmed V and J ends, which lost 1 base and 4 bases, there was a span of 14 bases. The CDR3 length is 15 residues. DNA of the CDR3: TGTGCCACCAGCAGAGCCCGTGGCGGCCAGTACGAGCAGTACTTC. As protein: CATSRARGGQYEQYF.

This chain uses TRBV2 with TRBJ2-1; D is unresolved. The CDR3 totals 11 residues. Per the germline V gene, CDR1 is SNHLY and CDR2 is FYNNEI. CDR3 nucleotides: TGTGCATCAGTGGCCTACAATGAGCAGTTCTTC. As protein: CASVAYNEQFF.

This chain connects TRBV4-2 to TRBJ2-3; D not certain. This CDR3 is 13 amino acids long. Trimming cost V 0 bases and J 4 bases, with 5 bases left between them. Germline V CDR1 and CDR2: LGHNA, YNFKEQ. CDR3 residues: CASSQDLADTQYF. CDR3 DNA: TGTGCCAGCAGCCAAGACCTCGCAGATACGCAGTATTTT.

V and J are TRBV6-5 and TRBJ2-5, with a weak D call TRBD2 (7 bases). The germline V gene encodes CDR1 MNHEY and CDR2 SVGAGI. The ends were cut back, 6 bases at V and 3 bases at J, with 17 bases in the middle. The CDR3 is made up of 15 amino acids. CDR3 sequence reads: CASRPGGLSKETQYF. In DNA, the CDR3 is TGTGCCAGCAGACCCGGGGGGCTCTCCAAAGAGACCCAGTACTTC.

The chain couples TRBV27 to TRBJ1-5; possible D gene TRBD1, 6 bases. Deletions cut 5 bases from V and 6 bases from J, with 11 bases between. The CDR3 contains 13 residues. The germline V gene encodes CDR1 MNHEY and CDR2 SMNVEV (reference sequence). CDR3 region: CASSLDRLQPQHF. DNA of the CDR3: TGTGCCAGCAGTCTTGACAGGCTTCAGCCCCAGCATTTT.

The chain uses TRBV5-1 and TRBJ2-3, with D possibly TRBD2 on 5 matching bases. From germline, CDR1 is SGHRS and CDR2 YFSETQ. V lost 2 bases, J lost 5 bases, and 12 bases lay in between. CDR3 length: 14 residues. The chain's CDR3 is CASSFEGEGDTQYF. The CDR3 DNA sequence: TGCGCCAGCAGCTTTGAGGGAGAGGGAGATACGCAGTATTTT. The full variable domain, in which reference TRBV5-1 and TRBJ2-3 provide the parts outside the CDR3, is KAGVTQTPRYLIKTRGQQVTLSCSPISGHRSVSWYQQTPGQGLQFLFEYFSETQRNKGNFPGRFSGRQFSNSRSEMNVSTLELGDSALYLCASSFEGEGDTQYFGPGTRLTVL.